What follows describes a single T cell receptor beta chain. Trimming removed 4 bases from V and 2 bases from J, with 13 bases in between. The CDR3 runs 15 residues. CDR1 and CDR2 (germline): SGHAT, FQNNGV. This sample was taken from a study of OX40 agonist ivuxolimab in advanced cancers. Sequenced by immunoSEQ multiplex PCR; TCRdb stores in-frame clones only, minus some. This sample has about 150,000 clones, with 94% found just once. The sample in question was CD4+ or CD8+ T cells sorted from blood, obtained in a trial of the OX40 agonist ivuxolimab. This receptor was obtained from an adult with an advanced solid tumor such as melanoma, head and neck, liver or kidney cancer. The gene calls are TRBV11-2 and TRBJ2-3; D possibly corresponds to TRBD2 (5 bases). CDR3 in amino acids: CASSWRADSTDTQYF. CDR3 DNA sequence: TGTGCCAGCAGCTGGCGGGCGGATTCCACAGATACGCAGTATTTT.